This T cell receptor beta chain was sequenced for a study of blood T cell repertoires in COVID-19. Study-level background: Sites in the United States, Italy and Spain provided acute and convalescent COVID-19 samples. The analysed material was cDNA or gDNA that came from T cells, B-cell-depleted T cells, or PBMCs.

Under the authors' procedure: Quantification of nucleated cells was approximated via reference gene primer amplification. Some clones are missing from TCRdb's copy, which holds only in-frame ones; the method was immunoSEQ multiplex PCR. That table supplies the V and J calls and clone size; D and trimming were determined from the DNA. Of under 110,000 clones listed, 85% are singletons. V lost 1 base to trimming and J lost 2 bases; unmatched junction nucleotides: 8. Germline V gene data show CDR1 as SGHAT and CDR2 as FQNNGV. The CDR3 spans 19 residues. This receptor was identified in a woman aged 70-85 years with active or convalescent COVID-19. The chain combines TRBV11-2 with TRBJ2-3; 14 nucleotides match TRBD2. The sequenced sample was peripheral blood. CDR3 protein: CASSLVGLAGVDITDTQYF. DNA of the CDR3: TGTGCCAGCAGCTTAGTGGGACTAGCGGGAGTCGACATCACAGATACGCAGTATTTT.